A selection of T cell receptor beta chains follows, all from one sample in a study of blood T cell repertoires in COVID-19. This table comes from immunoSEQ multiplex PCR, and its TCRdb copy is limited to in-frame clones, with some not included. The data contain 300,000 or so clones, 70% to 90% of them seen just once; the ten biggest clones take up around 4.2%. What was sequenced was peripheral blood. The receptors here all came from a woman between 50 and 59 years old with active or convalescent COVID-19. CDR3s include the opening cysteine and the closing phenylalanine or tryptophan. Each record gives: clone size, D gene, CDR3 length, V gene, J gene, CDR3 protein, CDR3 DNA. The D gene is left open where the match is weak. The size field is filled for only some rows; it gives once, few, many or a size class.

abundance: .; d_gene: .; len: 12; v_gene: TRBV19; j_gene: TRBJ2-1; CDR3aa: CASSPGYNEQFF; CDR3nt: TGTGCCAGTAGTCCCGGCTACAATGAGCAGTTCTTC
abundance: .; d_gene: .; len: 16; v_gene: TRBV19; j_gene: TRBJ2-1; CDR3aa: CASSTRTNSSYNEQFF; CDR3nt: TGTGCCAGTAGTACACGGACTAATAGCTCCTACAATGAGCAGTTCTTC
abundance: .; d_gene: TRBD1; len: 16; v_gene: TRBV13; j_gene: TRBJ1-4; CDR3aa: CASSHGGTATNEKLFF; CDR3nt: TGTGCCAGCAGCCATGGGGGGACAGCAACTAATGAAAAACTGTTTTTT
abundance: .; d_gene: TRBD2; len: 15; v_gene: TRBV6-2/TRBV6-3; j_gene: TRBJ2-7; CDR3aa: CASSHSGRLSYEQYF; CDR3nt: TGTGCCAGCAGCCATAGCGGGAGGCTCTCCTACGAGCAGTACTTC
abundance: .; d_gene: TRBD1; len: 18; v_gene: TRBV7-3; j_gene: TRBJ2-7; CDR3aa: CASSLRLWTGAGECEQYF; CDR3nt: TGTGCCAGCAGCCTAAGGCTGTGGACAGGGGCCGGCGAGTGCGAGCAGTACTTC
abundance: .; d_gene: .; len: 14; v_gene: TRBV10-3; j_gene: TRBJ2-7; CDR3aa: CAIRGERALYEQYF; CDR3nt: TGTGCCATCAGGGGGGAGCGGGCCCTCTACGAGCAGTACTTC
abundance: .; d_gene: TRBD1; len: 15; v_gene: TRBV28; j_gene: TRBJ1-2; CDR3aa: CASSLSTGGHYGYTF; CDR3nt: TGTGCCAGCAGTTTGTCAACAGGGGGTCATTATGGCTACACCTTC
abundance: .; d_gene: .; len: 14; v_gene: TRBV2; j_gene: TRBJ2-5; CDR3aa: CASKSESGEETQYF; CDR3nt: TGTGCCAGCAAATCAGAGTCAGGGGAAGAGACCCAGTACTTC
abundance: .; d_gene: .; len: 15; v_gene: TRBV2; j_gene: TRBJ2-3; CDR3aa: CASSETVTATDTQYF; CDR3nt: TGTGCCAGCAGTGAAACGGTGACAGCCACAGATACGCAGTATTTT
abundance: .; d_gene: .; len: 15; v_gene: TRBV30; j_gene: TRBJ2-5; CDR3aa: CAWSLGPGTAETQYF; CDR3nt: TGTGCCTGGAGCCTAGGCCCGGGAACCGCAGAGACCCAGTACTTC
abundance: .; d_gene: TRBD1; len: 13; v_gene: TRBV15; j_gene: TRBJ1-2; CDR3aa: CATSIGTDYGYTF; CDR3nt: TGTGCCACCAGCATCGGGACAGACTATGGCTACACCTTC
abundance: .; d_gene: .; len: 14; v_gene: TRBV19; j_gene: TRBJ1-6; CDR3aa: CASSIEVDNSPLHF; CDR3nt: TGTGCCAGTAGTATCGAGGTGGATAATTCACCCCTCCACTTT
abundance: .; d_gene: .; len: 15; v_gene: TRBV27; j_gene: TRBJ2-5; CDR3aa: CASSLSKPLGETQYF; CDR3nt: TGTGCCAGCAGTTTATCGAAGCCGCTCGGTGAGACCCAGTACTTC
abundance: .; d_gene: TRBD2; len: 15; v_gene: TRBV5-1; j_gene: TRBJ2-1; CDR3aa: CASSLELAAYNEQFF; CDR3nt: TGCGCCAGCAGCTTGGAACTAGCGGCCTACAATGAGCAGTTCTTC
abundance: .; d_gene: TRBD1; len: 15; v_gene: TRBV11-2; j_gene: TRBJ2-7; CDR3aa: CASSLATGATYEQYF; CDR3nt: TGTGCCAGCAGCTTAGCCACAGGGGCAACCTACGAGCAGTACTTC
abundance: .; d_gene: TRBD1; len: 16; v_gene: TRBV28; j_gene: TRBJ1-3; CDR3aa: CASTTLGQGAGNTIYF; CDR3nt: TGTGCCAGCACGACCCTGGGACAGGGCGCCGGAAACACCATATATTTT
abundance: .; d_gene: .; len: 15; v_gene: TRBV27; j_gene: TRBJ1-1; CDR3aa: CASSLSGNRVTEAFF; CDR3nt: TGTGCCAGCAGCCTGTCGGGTAACAGGGTCACTGAAGCTTTCTTT
abundance: .; d_gene: TRBD1; len: 14; v_gene: TRBV9; j_gene: TRBJ1-3; CDR3aa: CASRRTGGGNTIYF; CDR3nt: TGTGCCAGCCGACGGACAGGCGGTGGAAACACCATATATTTT
abundance: once; d_gene: .; len: 14; v_gene: TRBV3-1/TRBV3-2; j_gene: TRBJ2-2; CDR3aa: CASRPTPGAGELFF; CDR3nt: TGTGCCAGCAGACCTACCCCAGGGGCCGGGGAGCTGTTTTTT
abundance: .; d_gene: .; len: 13; v_gene: TRBV27; j_gene: TRBJ2-1; CDR3aa: CASGGSSYNEQFF; CDR3nt: TGTGCCAGCGGGGGGAGCTCCTACAATGAGCAGTTCTTC
abundance: .; d_gene: .; len: 13; v_gene: TRBV14; j_gene: TRBJ1-4; CDR3aa: CASSQALSRKLFF; CDR3nt: TGTGCCAGCAGCCAGGCCCTTTCTCGAAAATTGTTTTTT
abundance: .; d_gene: .; len: 15; v_gene: TRBV7-3; j_gene: TRBJ2-5; CDR3aa: CASSQNGGDQETQYF; CDR3nt: TGTGCCAGCAGCCAGAACGGCGGGGACCAAGAGACCCAGTACTTC
abundance: .; d_gene: .; len: 13; v_gene: TRBV3-1/TRBV3-2; j_gene: TRBJ2-3; CDR3aa: CASSQAQGNTQYF; CDR3nt: TGTGCCAGCAGCCAAGCACAGGGAAATACGCAGTATTTT
abundance: few; d_gene: TRBD2; len: 17; v_gene: TRBV7-7; j_gene: TRBJ2-2; CDR3aa: CASSAGTSGRAPGELFF; CDR3nt: TGTGCCAGCAGTGCCGGGACTAGCGGGAGGGCCCCCGGGGAGCTGTTTTTT
abundance: .; d_gene: .; len: 16; v_gene: TRBV5-1; j_gene: TRBJ2-5; CDR3aa: CASSLGTSIPQETQYF; CDR3nt: TGCGCCAGCAGCTTGGGTACTAGCATTCCGCAAGAGACCCAGTACTTC
abundance: .; d_gene: .; len: 15; v_gene: TRBV28; j_gene: TRBJ2-5; CDR3aa: CASSPGWRNQETQYF; CDR3nt: TGTGCCAGCAGCCCTGGGTGGCGGAACCAAGAGACCCAGTACTTC
abundance: .; d_gene: TRBD1; len: 15; v_gene: TRBV6-6; j_gene: TRBJ1-4; CDR3aa: CASSYSTRGHEKLFF; CDR3nt: TGTGCCAGCAGTTACTCGACCAGGGGGCATGAAAAACTGTTTTTT
abundance: once; d_gene: TRBD1; len: 16; v_gene: TRBV7-9; j_gene: TRBJ2-5; CDR3aa: CASSLVRGLSQETQYF; CDR3nt: TGTGCCAGCAGCTTAGTAAGGGGGCTATCCCAAGAGACCCAGTACTTC
abundance: .; d_gene: TRBD1; len: 17; v_gene: TRBV28; j_gene: TRBJ1-5; CDR3aa: CASSPTGQGLSNQPQHF; CDR3nt: TGTGCCAGCAGTCCCACGGGACAGGGCTTGAGCAATCAGCCCCAGCATTTT
abundance: few; d_gene: TRBD2; len: 17; v_gene: TRBV18; j_gene: TRBJ2-2; CDR3aa: CASSRGTSGTGTGELFF; CDR3nt: TGTGCCAGCTCGCGCGGGACTAGCGGGACGGGCACCGGGGAGCTGTTTTTT
abundance: .; d_gene: .; len: 13; v_gene: TRBV12-3/TRBV12-4; j_gene: TRBJ1-5; CDR3aa: CASSTSFNQPQHF; CDR3nt: TGTGCCAGCAGCACATCCTTCAATCAGCCCCAGCATTTT
abundance: .; d_gene: .; len: 13; v_gene: TRBV10-3; j_gene: TRBJ1-1; CDR3aa: CAISLDSHTEAFF; CDR3nt: TGTGCCATCAGTCTTGACAGTCACACTGAAGCTTTCTTT
abundance: .; d_gene: .; len: 13; v_gene: TRBV4-1; j_gene: TRBJ1-2; CDR3aa: CASSQGLNYGYTF; CDR3nt: TGCGCCAGCAGCCAAGGGCTCAACTATGGCTACACCTTC
abundance: .; d_gene: .; len: 15; v_gene: TRBV21-1; j_gene: TRBJ1-3; CDR3aa: CASSLRAYSGNTIYF; CDR3nt: TGTGCCAGCAGCCTCAGGGCTTACTCTGGAAACACCATATATTTT
abundance: .; d_gene: TRBD1; len: 17; v_gene: TRBV4-1; j_gene: TRBJ1-2; CDR3aa: CASSHLQGATSLGGYTF; CDR3nt: TGCGCCAGCAGCCACCTCCAGGGGGCTACGTCCCTTGGGGGCTACACCTTC
abundance: .; d_gene: .; len: 15; v_gene: TRBV15; j_gene: TRBJ1-1; CDR3aa: CATSRRQVSGTEAFF; CDR3nt: TGTGCCACCAGCAGGAGACAAGTCTCTGGGACTGAAGCTTTCTTT
abundance: .; d_gene: TRBD1; len: 15; v_gene: TRBV5-1; j_gene: TRBJ1-4; CDR3aa: CASSLGRGQEEKLFF; CDR3nt: TGCGCCAGCAGCTTGGGCAGGGGGCAGGAAGAAAAACTGTTTTTT
abundance: .; d_gene: TRBD1; len: 13; v_gene: TRBV29-1; j_gene: TRBJ2-5; CDR3aa: CSVTTGGGETQYF; CDR3nt: TGCAGCGTGACGACAGGGGGCGGTGAGACCCAGTACTTC